Presented here are 22 T cell receptor beta chains from one specimen sequenced in a study of blood T cells in healthy people across ages. Combining a sample-barcoded 5' primer with a J-beta primer mix, a second PCR ran for 7 to 11 cycles. TCRdb fed the 5' RACE reads into MiXCR, producing one record per CDR3 protein. The sample has over a million distinct CDR3 sequences, 45% seen once; the top ten hold approximately 20%. Sequenced material: blood. The receptor set was obtained from a woman between 55 and 75 years old in good health.

This clonotype was seen more than once but under ten times. This chain links TRBV27 with TRBJ2-3, with a possible D match to TRBD2 (5 bases). The CDR3 spans 14 residues. Trimming cost V 9 bases and J 0 bases, with 13 bases left between them. Germline CDR1 is MNHEY and CDR2 is SMNVEV (reference sequence). For the CDR3, the DNA is TGTGCCAGTAAGAGGGAGTCTAGCACAGATACGCAGTATTTT. Translating it yields CASKRESSTDTQYF.

V usage is TRBV10-3 and J usage is TRBJ2-1; either TRBD1 or TRBD2 may fit D (5 bases each). Germline loops: CDR1 ENHRY, CDR2 SYGVKD. The CDR3 contains 14 residues. Trimming took off 5 bases at V and 7 bases at J, with 15 bases between the two ends. The CDR3 loop is CAISTGPDANEQFF. In DNA, the CDR3 is TGTGCCATCAGTACGGGACCAGACGCGAATGAGCAGTTCTTC.

This clonotype was counted only a few times. The chain combines TRBV5-4 with TRBJ2-7; D gene ambiguous. Trimming took off 3 bases at V and 5 bases at J, with 9 bases between the two ends. Germline CDR1 and CDR2: SGHNT and YYREEE (reference sequence). The CDR3 totals 12 residues. CDR3 coding DNA: TGTGCCAGCAGCTACAAGGCCAACGAGCAGTACTTC. This translates into CASSYKANEQYF.

The CDR3 sequence: CATSNRDTGELFF. As DNA, the CDR3 is TGTGCCACCAGCAACAGGGACACCGGGGAGCTGTTTTTT. The genes are TRBV15 and TRBJ2-2, with D possibly TRBD1 on 6 matching bases. The CDR3 runs to 13 residues. Germline CDR1 reads LNHNV; CDR2 reads YYDKDF (reference sequence). V dropped 4 bases and J dropped 3 bases, with 6 bases sitting between them.

The V and J genes are TRBV4-1 and TRBJ2-4; D gene unclear. Gene TRBJ2-7 matches the end of the DNA better, so the J call may be wrong. CDR3 length equals 15 residues. Germline loops: CDR1 MGHRA, CDR2 YSYEKL. CDR3 loop: CASSQENTARYEQYF. The DNA of the CDR3 is TGCGCCAGCAGCCAAGAAAATACCGCGAGGTACGAGCAGTACTTC.

This clonotype was picked up many times. The chain carries TRBV10-3 and TRBJ1-5; D remains unclear. Germline V gene sequence: CDR1 ENHRY, CDR2 SYGVKD. The CDR3 runs 17 residues. V was clipped by 3 bases and J by 2 bases, with 17 bases between them. CDR3 DNA sequence: TGTGCCATCAGTGATAAGCGAAGTGTCGGCGGCAATCAGCCCCAGCATTTT. This encodes CAISDKRSVGGNQPQHF.

The chain couples TRBV24-1 to TRBJ2-1, with TRBD2 matching over 9 bases. This CDR3 is 17 amino acids long. V dropped 3 bases and J dropped 8; count of bases not matched to a gene: 13. Germline assignment: CDR1 KGHDR and CDR2 SFDVKD. CDR3 nucleotide sequence: TGTGCCACCAGTGATCCAAATCAGGGGTTAGCGGGAGATGAGCAGTTCTTC. Translating it yields CATSDPNQGLAGDEQFF.

The V call is TRBV5-1, the J call TRBJ2-1; the match to TRBD1 covers 10 bases. The ends lost 3 bases at V and 7 bases at J; junction bases unmatched: 7. This CDR3 comprises 15 residues. CDR1 is SGHRS, CDR2 YFSETQ, per germline. CDR3 DNA sequence: TGCGCCAGCAGCTCAAGCTGGACAGGGGGTAATGAGCAGTTCTTC. Protein product: CASSSSWTGGNEQFF.

The chain links TRBV10-3 to TRBJ2-1; TRBD2 might be the D (6 bases). The end of the DNA aligns better with TRBJ2-7, so the J call may be wrong. The CDR3 is 14 amino acids. The germline CDR1 and CDR2 sequences are ENHRY and SYGVKD. The CDR3 DNA follows: TGTGCCATCAGTATGGGACTTACTTACAATGAGCAGTACTTC. Translation: CAISMGLTYNEQYF.

This rearrangement joins TRBV5-1 to TRBJ1-1; TRBD1 might be the D (5 bases). CDR1 SGHRS and CDR2 YFSETQ come from the germline V gene. This CDR3 is built from 13 residues. V shed 4 bases and J shed 8 bases, with 15 bases lying between them. CDR3 protein: CASSKAGSVEAFF. The CDR3 region has the DNA TGCGCCAGCAGCAAGGCAGGGTCGGTCGAAGCTTTCTTT.

The rearrangement links TRBV20-1 to TRBJ2-1; possibly TRBD2 for D (5 bases). V was cut by 4 bases and J by 2 bases, with 9 bases left in between. Germline lookup yields CDR1 DFQATT and CDR2 SNEGSKA (reference sequence). The CDR3 consists of 13 residues. CDR3 protein: CSANGITYNEQFF. CDR3 coding DNA: TGCAGTGCTAACGGGATCACCTACAATGAGCAGTTCTTC.

The V call is TRBV28, the J call TRBJ2-1; TRBD1 aligns across 10 bases. Germline V lookup: CDR1 MDHEN, CDR2 SYDVKM. This CDR3 has 17 residues. V was pared by 6 bases and J by 7 bases, with 15 bases of the junction left unmatched. This chain's CDR3 is CASSPPDRGLITNEQFF. The CDR3 DNA is TGTGCCAGCAGCCCTCCCGACAGGGGGCTTATAACGAATGAGCAGTTCTTC. Variable domain in full (rest from reference TRBV28 and TRBJ2-1): DVKVTQSSRYLVKRTGEKVFLECVQDMDHENMFWYRQDPGLGLRLIYFSYDVKMKEKGDIPEGYSVSREKKERFSLILESASTNQTSMYLCASSPPDRGLITNEQFFGPGTRLTVL.

The V and J genes are TRBV15 and TRBJ1-5, with a weak D call TRBD1 (5 bases). This CDR3 has 16 residues. V lost 0 bases, J lost 0 bases, and 9 bases lay in between. From germline, CDR1 is LNHNV and CDR2 YYDKDF (reference sequence). CDR3 loop: CATSREAGNSNQPQHF. CDR3 nucleotide sequence: TGTGCCACCAGCAGAGAAGCAGGGAATAGCAATCAGCCCCAGCATTTT.

This rearrangement joins TRBV4-1 to TRBJ1-4, with TRBD1 identical over 9 bases. J gave up 8 bases and V 3 bases, and 7 bases lay outside the gene matches. The CDR3 contains 15 residues. The germline CDR1 and CDR2 sequences are MGHRA and YSYEKL. The CDR3 sequence is CASSHPGTGQEKLFF. The CDR3 DNA sequence: TGCGCCAGCAGCCATCCCGGGACAGGGCAAGAAAAACTGTTTTTT.

This clonotype was detected a few times. The DNA for the CDR3 is TGCGCCAGCAGCCCCCGTCCTCAAGCTTACGAGCAGTACTTC. Translated: CASSPRPQAYEQYF. V and J are TRBV5-1 and TRBJ2-7, with unresolved D. Germline CDR1 and CDR2: SGHRS and YFSETQ. Trimming pared 4 bases from V and 4 bases from J, leaving 15 bases between. The CDR3 runs to 14 residues.

The genes are TRBV24-1 and TRBJ2-5, with a possible D match to TRBD1 (6 bases). This CDR3 is built from 14 residues. Germline-derived CDR1 and CDR2 are KGHDR and SFDVKD. Trimming took off 4 bases at V and 5 bases at J, with 13 bases between the two ends. The CDR3 here is CATSEQGFMETQYF. In nucleotides, the CDR3 is TGTGCCACCAGTGAGCAGGGGTTTATGGAGACCCAGTACTTC.

V gene TRBV3-1 combines with J gene TRBJ2-3; TRBD2 is a possible D gene (6 bases). The CDR3 totals 17 residues. Germline V gene lookup returns CDR1 LGHDT and CDR2 YNNKEL (reference sequence). V lost 4 bases and J 0 bases, leaving 17 bases between the germline ends. The CDR3 here is CASSPQVVAASTDTQYF. The CDR3 DNA reads as TGTGCCAGCAGCCCTCAGGTCGTAGCGGCAAGCACAGATACGCAGTATTTT.

The V and J genes are TRBV7-8 and TRBJ2-7, with D possibly matching TRBD2 (5 bases). The CDR3 contains 16 residues. The germline V gene has CDR1 SGHVS and CDR2 FQNEAQ. Between the trimmed V and J ends, which lost 1 base and 1 base, there was a span of 14 bases. CDR3 amino acids: CASSLVSGGRSYEQYF. The CDR3 nucleotides are TGTGCCAGCAGCTTAGTTTCCGGAGGTCGGTCCTACGAGCAGTACTTC.

This clonotype was counted at least ten times. This chain joins TRBV12-3 or TRBV12-4 and TRBJ2-7; TRBD2 agrees at 7 bases. Unmatched junction bases numbered 8, after V lost 5 bases and J lost 7 bases. The CDR3 is 13 residues long. DNA of the CDR3: TGTGCCAGCAGTCCCACTAGCGCTCGAGAGCAGTACTTC. It yields the protein CASSPTSAREQYF.

The chain couples TRBV6-5 to TRBJ2-1; TRBD1 agrees at 7 bases. Trimming removed 5 bases from V and 2 bases from J; junction bases left unmatched: 6. This CDR3 has 15 residues. Germline-derived CDR1 and CDR2 are MNHEY and SVGAGI. The CDR3 reads CASSGYRGTYNEQFF. The DNA for the CDR3 is TGTGCCAGCAGTGGGTACAGGGGTACCTACAATGAGCAGTTCTTC.

The chain combines TRBV7-9 with TRBJ2-1; the match to TRBD1 covers 9 bases. The CDR3 length is 16 residues. J was trimmed by 7 bases and V by 4 bases; bases with no gene match: 11. Germline CDR1 reads SEHNR; CDR2 reads FQNEAQ (reference sequence). In DNA form, the CDR3 reads TGTGCCAGCAGCTGGCCCTGGACAGGGGAAGTGAATGAGCAGTTCTTC. Translated: CASSWPWTGEVNEQFF.

The chain employs TRBV12-3 or TRBV12-4 and TRBJ2-3, with D perhaps assigned TRBD1 or TRBD2 (5 bases each). CDR3 length: 15 amino acids. V was shortened by 4 bases and J by 6 bases, with 17 bases between the two germline ends. The CDR3: CASSWWGPQRDTQYF. The DNA for the CDR3 is TGTGCCAGCAGTTGGTGGGGACCCCAACGTGATACGCAGTATTTT.